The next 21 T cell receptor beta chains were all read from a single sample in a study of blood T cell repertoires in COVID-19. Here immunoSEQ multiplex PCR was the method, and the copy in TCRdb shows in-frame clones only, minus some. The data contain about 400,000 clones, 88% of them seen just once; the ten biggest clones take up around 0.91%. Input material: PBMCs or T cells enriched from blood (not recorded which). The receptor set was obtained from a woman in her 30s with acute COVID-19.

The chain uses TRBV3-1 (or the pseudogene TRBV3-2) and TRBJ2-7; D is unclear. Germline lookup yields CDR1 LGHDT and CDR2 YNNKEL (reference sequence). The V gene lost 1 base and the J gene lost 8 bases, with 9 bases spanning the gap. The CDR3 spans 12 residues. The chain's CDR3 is CASSQGATKQYF. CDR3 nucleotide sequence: TGTGCCAGCAGCCAAGGGGCCACCAAGCAGTACTTC.

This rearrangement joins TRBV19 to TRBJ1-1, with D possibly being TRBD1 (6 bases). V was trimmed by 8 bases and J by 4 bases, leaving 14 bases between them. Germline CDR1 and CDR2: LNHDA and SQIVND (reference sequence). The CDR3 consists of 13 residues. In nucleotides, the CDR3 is TGTGCCAGTGGAGACAGGACGGTCACTGAAGCTTTCTTT. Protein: CASGDRTVTEAFF.

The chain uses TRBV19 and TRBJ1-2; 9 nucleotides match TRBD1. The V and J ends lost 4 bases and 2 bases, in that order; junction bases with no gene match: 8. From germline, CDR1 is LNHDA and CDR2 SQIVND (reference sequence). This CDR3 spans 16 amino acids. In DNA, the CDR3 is TGTGCCAGTAGTACCGGGACAGGGCCTTTAAACTATGGCTACACCTTC. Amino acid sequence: CASSTGTGPLNYGYTF.

The CDR3, as DNA: TGTGCCAGCAGTCGGGGACAGCCCTTTTGGGTCCAACGTAATTCACCCCTCCACTTT. Translated: CASSRGQPFWVQRNSPLHF. The gene calls are TRBV27 and TRBJ1-6; 7 bases agree with TRBD1. There are 19 residues in the CDR3. V trimming: 5 bases; J trimming: 6 bases; junction bases outside the gene matches: 19. Per germline, CDR1 MNHEY and CDR2 SMNVEV (reference sequence).

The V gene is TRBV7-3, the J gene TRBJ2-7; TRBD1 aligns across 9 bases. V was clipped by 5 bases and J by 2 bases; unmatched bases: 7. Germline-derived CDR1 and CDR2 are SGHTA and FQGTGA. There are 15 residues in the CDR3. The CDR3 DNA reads TGTGCCAGCAGCCTGACTACAGGGGGCCCCTACGAGCAGTACTTC. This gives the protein CASSLTTGGPYEQYF.

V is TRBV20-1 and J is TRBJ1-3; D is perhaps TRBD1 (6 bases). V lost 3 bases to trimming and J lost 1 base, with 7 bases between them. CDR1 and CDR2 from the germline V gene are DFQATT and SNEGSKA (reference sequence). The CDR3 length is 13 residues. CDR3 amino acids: CSASDRSGNTIYF. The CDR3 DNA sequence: TGCAGTGCTAGTGACAGGTCTGGAAACACCATATATTTT.

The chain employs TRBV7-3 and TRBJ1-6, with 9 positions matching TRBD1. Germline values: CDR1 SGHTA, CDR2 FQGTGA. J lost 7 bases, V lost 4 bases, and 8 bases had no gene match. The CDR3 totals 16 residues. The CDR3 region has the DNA TGTGCCAGCAGCTACCTCGGGACAGGGAACAATTCACCCCTCCACTTT. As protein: CASSYLGTGNNSPLHF.

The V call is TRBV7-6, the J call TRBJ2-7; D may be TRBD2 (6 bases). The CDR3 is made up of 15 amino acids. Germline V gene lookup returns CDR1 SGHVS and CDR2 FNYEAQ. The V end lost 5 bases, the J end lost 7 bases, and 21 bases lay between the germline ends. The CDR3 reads CASSIRTGGSSEQYF. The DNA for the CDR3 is TGTGCCAGCAGCATCCGGACCGGGGGTTCGTCTGAGCAGTACTTC. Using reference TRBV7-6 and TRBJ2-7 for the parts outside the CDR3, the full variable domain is GAGVSQSPRYKVTKRGQDVALRCDPISGHVSLYWYRQALGQGPEFLTYFNYEAQQDKSGLPNDRFSAERPEGSISTLTIQRTEQRDSAMYRCASSIRTGGSSEQYFGPGTRLTVT.

The CDR3, as DNA: TGTGCCAGCAGTTTCGGACTTGACTATGAAGCTTTCTTT. Its translation is CASSFGLDYEAFF. This chain links TRBV6-5 with TRBJ1-1; no clear D. The CDR3 consists of 13 residues. V gave up 4 bases and J gave up 7 bases, with 13 bases separating them. Germline V gene data show CDR1 as MNHEY and CDR2 as SVGAGI.

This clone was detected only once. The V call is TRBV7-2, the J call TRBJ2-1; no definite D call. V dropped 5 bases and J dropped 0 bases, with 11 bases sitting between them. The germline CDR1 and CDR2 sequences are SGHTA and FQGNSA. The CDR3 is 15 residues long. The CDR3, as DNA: TGTGCCAGCAGCACTACGGCTAGCTCCTACAATGAGCAGTTCTTC. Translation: CASSTTASSYNEQFF.

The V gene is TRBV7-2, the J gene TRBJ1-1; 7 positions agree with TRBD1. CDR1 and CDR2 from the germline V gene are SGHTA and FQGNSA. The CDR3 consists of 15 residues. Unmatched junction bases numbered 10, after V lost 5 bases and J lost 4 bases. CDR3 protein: CASSPQTGYLTEAFF. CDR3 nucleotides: TGTGCCAGCAGCCCGCAGACAGGGTACCTCACTGAAGCTTTCTTT.

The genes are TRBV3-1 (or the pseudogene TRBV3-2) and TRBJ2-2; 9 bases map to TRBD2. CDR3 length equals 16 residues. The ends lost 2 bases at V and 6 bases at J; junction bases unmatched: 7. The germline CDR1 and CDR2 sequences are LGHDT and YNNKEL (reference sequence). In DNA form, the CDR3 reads TGTGCCAGCAGCCAACATAGCGGGGGTGGGGCCGGGGAGCTGTTTTTT. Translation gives CASSQHSGGGAGELFF.

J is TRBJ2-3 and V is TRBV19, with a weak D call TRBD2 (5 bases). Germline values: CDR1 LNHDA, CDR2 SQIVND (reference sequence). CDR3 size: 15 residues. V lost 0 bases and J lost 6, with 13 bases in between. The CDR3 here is CASSIDTTGWDTQYF. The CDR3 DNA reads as TGTGCCAGTAGTATAGATACAACGGGGTGGGATACGCAGTATTTT.

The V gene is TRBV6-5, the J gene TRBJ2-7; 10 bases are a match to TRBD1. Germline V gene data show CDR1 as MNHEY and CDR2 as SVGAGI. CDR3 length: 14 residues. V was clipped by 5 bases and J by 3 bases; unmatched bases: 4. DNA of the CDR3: TGTGCCAGCAGTCATCGGACAGGGGGCTACGAGCAGTACTTC. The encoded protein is CASSHRTGGYEQYF.

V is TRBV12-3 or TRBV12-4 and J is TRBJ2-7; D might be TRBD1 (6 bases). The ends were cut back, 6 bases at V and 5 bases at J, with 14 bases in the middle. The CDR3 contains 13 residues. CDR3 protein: CASREQGRDEQYF. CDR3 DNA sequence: TGTGCCAGCAGGGAACAGGGAAGGGACGAGCAGTACTTC.

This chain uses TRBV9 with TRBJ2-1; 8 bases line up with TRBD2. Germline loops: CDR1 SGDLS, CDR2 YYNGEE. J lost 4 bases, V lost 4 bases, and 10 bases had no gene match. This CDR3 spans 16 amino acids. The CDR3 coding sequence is TGTGCCAGCAGCCCCCGGTCGGGGGGGGCTTACAATGAGCAGTTCTTC. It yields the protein CASSPRSGGAYNEQFF. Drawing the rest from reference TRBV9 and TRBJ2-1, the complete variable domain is DSGVTQTPKHLITATGQRVTLRCSPRSGDLSVYWYQQSLDQGLQFLIQYYNGEERAKGNILERFSAQQFPDLHSELNLSSLELGDSALYFCASSPRSGGAYNEQFFGPGTRLTVL.

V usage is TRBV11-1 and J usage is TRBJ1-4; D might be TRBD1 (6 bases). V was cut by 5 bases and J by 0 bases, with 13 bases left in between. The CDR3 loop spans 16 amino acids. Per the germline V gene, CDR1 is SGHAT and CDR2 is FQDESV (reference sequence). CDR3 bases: TGTGCCAGCAGCCGTGGACAGAACCCAACTAATGAAAAACTGTTTTTT. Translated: CASSRGQNPTNEKLFF.

The CDR3 nucleotides are TGTGCCAGCTCACCTGAGGCGGAGATGAACACTGAAGCTTTCTTT. It specifies CASSPEAEMNTEAFF. This chain links TRBV18 with TRBJ1-1; D is uncertain. Trimming pared 3 bases from V and 0 bases from J, leaving 11 bases between. This CDR3 is 15 amino acids long. Germline V gene data show CDR1 as KGHSH and CDR2 as LQKENI.

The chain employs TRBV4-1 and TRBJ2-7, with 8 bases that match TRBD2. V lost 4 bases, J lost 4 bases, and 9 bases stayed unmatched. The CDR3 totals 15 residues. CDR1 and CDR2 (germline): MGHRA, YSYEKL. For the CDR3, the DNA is TGCGCCAGCAGCCGAACGGGGGGGCCGGTTTACGAGCAGTACTTC. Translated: CASSRTGGPVYEQYF.

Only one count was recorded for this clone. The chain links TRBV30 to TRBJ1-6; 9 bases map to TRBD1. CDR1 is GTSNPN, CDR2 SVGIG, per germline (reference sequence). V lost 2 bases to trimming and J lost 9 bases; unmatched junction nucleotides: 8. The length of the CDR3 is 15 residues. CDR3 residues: CAWSPPGQGSSPLHF. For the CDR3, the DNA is TGTGCCTGGAGTCCACCGGGACAGGGTAGTTCACCCCTCCACTTT.

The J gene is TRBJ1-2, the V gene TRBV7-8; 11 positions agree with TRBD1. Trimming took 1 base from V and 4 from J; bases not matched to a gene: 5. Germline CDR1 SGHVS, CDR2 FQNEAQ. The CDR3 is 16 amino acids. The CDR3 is CASSLELGTGGYGYTF. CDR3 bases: TGTGCCAGCAGCTTAGAATTGGGGACAGGGGGCTATGGCTACACCTTC.